This T cell receptor (beta chain) was obtained from a study of control samples from healthy donors and cancer patients. The CDR3 has 14 amino acids. The V end lost 1 base, the J end lost 5 bases, and 6 bases lay between the germline ends. Germline V gene data show CDR1 as SEHNR and CDR2 as FQNEAQ (reference sequence). Assay: immunoSEQ multiplex PCR; the TCRdb copy retains only in-frame clones and omits some. The sample lists about 80,000 clones; over 75% were seen once. Sequences were obtained from blood. This receptor was obtained from a woman between 45 and 65 years old in good health. The genes are TRBV7-9 and TRBJ1-6; weak D call: TRBD1 (6 bases). The chain's CDR3 is CASSLDRDNSPLHF. CDR3 in DNA: TGTGCCAGCAGCTTAGACAGGGATAATTCACCCCTCCACTTT.